What follows are 15 T cell receptor beta chains derived from one specimen sequenced in a study of T-cell memory formation after mild COVID-19. TCRdb called the 5' RACE reads again in MiXCR, with one record for every CDR3 protein. This table holds some 30,000 distinct CDR3 sequences, around 7% found once. Specimen: PBMCs or a T cell subset sorted from them (not recorded which). The source of these receptors is an adult woman who had mild COVID-19 (a few samples of this study predate the infection). Cell type and time point are not known.

The table lists this clonotype with many counts. The V call is TRBV11-2, the J call TRBJ2-5; D might be TRBD2 (5 bases). Trimming cost V 5 bases and J 5 bases, with 18 bases left between them. This CDR3 has 15 amino acids. Germline V CDR1 and CDR2: SGHAT, FQNNGV. The CDR3 is CASSQDPGNRETQYF. For the CDR3, the DNA is TGTGCCAGCAGCCAAGATCCGGGGAACCGGGAGACCCAGTACTTC.

This clonotype was seen ten or more times. This CDR3 reads CASGDGGGSYEQYF. As DNA, the CDR3 is TGTGCCAGCGGAGATGGGGGGGGATCCTACGAGCAGTACTTC. The rearrangement uses TRBV6-6 and TRBJ2-7; 7 bases agree with TRBD2. Germline V gives CDR1 MNHNY, CDR2 SVGAGI (reference sequence). The V and J ends lost 8 bases and 1 base, in that order; junction bases with no gene match: 8. The CDR3 runs 14 residues.

The sample holds a few counts of this clonotype. J is TRBJ1-2 and V is TRBV19; D ambiguous. This CDR3 is 13 amino acids long. Germline loops: CDR1 LNHDA, CDR2 SQIVND (reference sequence). With 6 bases removed from V and 4 bases from J, the gap between germline ends came to 12 bases. The DNA of the CDR3 is TGTGCCAGTAGGGAACGGGGTTCCTATGGCTACACCTTC. This encodes CASRERGSYGYTF.

This clonotype was seen ten or more times. CDR3 sequence (DNA): TGTGCCAGCAGCATTAAAGAGAACACCGAAAGGTCCTACGAGCAGTACTTC. This sequence encodes CASSIKENTERSYEQYF. V and J are TRBV21-1 and TRBJ2-7. TRBV21-1 is classified as a pseudogene. The CDR3 has 17 residues.

This clonotype was counted ten times or more. This sequence joins TRBV7-8 and TRBJ1-1; maybe TRBD1 (6 bases). This CDR3 is built from 15 residues. The V end was cut by 2 bases, the J end by 7 bases, with 17 bases between. CDR1 is SGHVS and CDR2 is FQNEAQ in the germline V gene. CDR3 bases: TGTGCCAGCAGCTTACGGGGGGCAACTAGTGGTGAAGCTTTCTTT. This translates into CASSLRGATSGEAFF.

This clonotype appeared many times. The chain carries TRBV5-1 and TRBJ2-7; TRBD1 might be the D (5 bases). This CDR3 contains 15 residues. V lost 2 bases, J lost 0 bases, and 12 bases lay in between. The V gene's germline CDR1 is SGHRS and CDR2 YFSETQ. DNA of the CDR3: TGCGCCAGCAGCTTATCGACAGTTTTCTCCTACGAGCAGTACTTC. Amino acid sequence: CASSLSTVFSYEQYF. The variable domain in full, completed from reference TRBV5-1 and TRBJ2-7, reads KAGVTQTPRYLIKTRGQQVTLSCSPISGHRSVSWYQQTPGQGLQFLFEYFSETQRNKGNFPGRFSGRQFSNSRSEMNVSTLELGDSALYLCASSLSTVFSYEQYFGPGTRLTVT.

This clonotype was detected many times. The chain links TRBV5-1 to TRBJ1-6; 7 nucleotides line up with TRBD1. This CDR3 contains 14 residues. The germline V gene has CDR1 SGHRS and CDR2 YFSETQ. V lost 4 bases to trimming and J lost 11 bases; unmatched junction nucleotides: 9. CDR3 loop: CASSPGQVEAPLHF. The CDR3 DNA sequence: TGCGCCAGCAGCCCCGGACAGGTCGAGGCACCCCTCCACTTT.

Ten or more counts support this clonotype. The gene calls are TRBV12-3 or TRBV12-4 and TRBJ1-1, with D unresolved. V was shortened by 10 bases and J by 2 bases, with 17 bases between the two germline ends. This CDR3 spans 14 amino acids. The CDR3: CATKERRFNTEAFF. CDR3 nucleotide sequence: TGTGCCACCAAGGAGCGTCGGTTTAACACTGAAGCTTTCTTT.

This sequence joins TRBV5-1 and TRBJ1-3, with 7 bases matching TRBD1. After removal of 0 bases from V and 4 bases from J, the junction contained 10 bases not matched to a gene. CDR1 SGHRS and CDR2 YFSETQ come from the germline V gene. The CDR3 contains 17 residues. The CDR3 DNA sequence: TGCGCCAGCAGCTTGGCCTTAGAGGGGGCGCAAGGAAACACCATATATTTT. It yields the protein CASSLALEGAQGNTIYF. Full variable domain (rest looked up from reference TRBV5-1 and TRBJ1-3): KAGVTQTPRYLIKTRGQQVTLSCSPISGHRSVSWYQQTPGQGLQFLFEYFSETQRNKGNFPGRFSGRQFSNSRSEMNVSTLELGDSALYLCASSLALEGAQGNTIYFGEGSWLTVV.

This clonotype appeared many times. V usage is TRBV12-3 or TRBV12-4 and J usage is TRBJ2-2; tentative D call: TRBD1 (5 bases). Deletions cut 4 bases from V and 6 bases from J, with 27 bases between. CDR3 length: 19 residues. DNA for the CDR3: TGTGCCAGCAGTTCCGTGCTCAGGGTTCTTAATCCACCGGCCGGGGAGCTGTTTTTT. Amino acid sequence: CASSSVLRVLNPPAGELFF.

This clonotype was seen repeatedly, ten times or more. The V and J genes are TRBV10-3 and TRBJ2-3; D is perhaps TRBD1 or TRBD2 (5 bases each). Germline loops: CDR1 ENHRY, CDR2 SYGVKD. The CDR3 totals 16 residues. V was clipped by 0 bases and J by 4 bases, with 14 bases between them. The chain's CDR3 is CAISESARGPPDTQYF. CDR3 coding DNA: TGTGCCATCAGTGAGTCGGCTAGGGGACCTCCAGATACGCAGTATTTT.

This clonotype was seen ten or more times. The rearrangement links TRBV7-9 to TRBJ2-5, with D tentatively TRBD1 (6 bases). CDR1 and CDR2 (germline): SEHNR, FQNEAQ (reference sequence). Between the trimmed V and J ends, which lost 1 base and 6 bases, there was a span of 18 bases. CDR3 length: 16 residues. CDR3 protein: CASSLDAGTRGKTQYF. The CDR3, as DNA: TGTGCCAGCAGCTTAGATGCCGGGACACGAGGAAAGACCCAGTACTTC.

By proportion, this clonotype is medium-sized. V gene TRBV15 combines with J gene TRBJ2-7; 11 nucleotides match TRBD1. V gave up 3 bases and J gave up 6 bases; unmatched junction bases: 7. This CDR3 comprises 15 residues. Germline V CDR1 and CDR2: LNHNV, YYDKDF (reference sequence). The CDR3 DNA is TGTGCCACCAGCAGGAACCGGGACAGGGGGAGCGAGCAGTACTTC. Translation gives CATSRNRDRGSEQYF.

The genes are TRBV6-5 and TRBJ2-5, with 8 bases fitting TRBD2. The germline V gene encodes CDR1 MNHEY and CDR2 SVGAGI. The trim removed 2 bases at V and 5 bases at J, leaving 7 bases unmatched. The CDR3 spans 15 residues. CDR3 residues: CASSYLGSGVETQYF. CDR3 DNA sequence: TGTGCCAGCAGTTACCTCGGTAGCGGGGTGGAGACCCAGTACTTC.

This clonotype was observed at least ten times. The chain recombines TRBV27 with TRBJ1-4; no reliable D call. Germline V gene sequence: CDR1 MNHEY, CDR2 SMNVEV (reference sequence). This CDR3 comprises 14 residues. V was clipped by 5 bases and J by 8 bases, with 15 bases between them. CDR3 amino acids: CASSPLLMAEKLFF. As DNA, the CDR3 is TGTGCCAGCAGTCCCCTGTTGATGGCGGAAAAACTGTTTTTT. Together with reference TRBV27 and TRBJ1-4, the CDR3 gives the full variable domain: EAQVTQNPRYLITVTGKKLTVTCSQNMNHEYMSWYRQDPGLGLRQIYYSMNVEVTDKGDVPEGYKVSRKEKRNFPLILESPSPNQTSLYFCASSPLLMAEKLFFGSGTQLSVL.